These 21 T cell receptor beta chains were sequenced from one sample in a study of CD8+CD57+ T cells in acquired aplastic anemia. Genomic DNA, serving as template, underwent TCR beta VDJ and CDR3 profiling. TCRdb recomputed calls from the reads with MiXCR, one row per CDR3 protein. The sample has 100,000 to 150,000 distinct CDR3 sequences, 48% seen once. The sequencing input was sorted CD4+, CD8+, or CD8+CD57+ T cells (not recorded which) from PBMCs. All receptors derive from a human donor in good health, serving as a control.

This clonotype has only a few counts. This chain connects TRBV18 to TRBJ2-1, with 10 bases fitting TRBD1. This CDR3 has 16 amino acids. V lost 3 bases and J lost 3; bases outside the gene matches: 5. The V gene's germline CDR1 is KGHSH and CDR2 LQKENI. CDR3 nucleotides: TGTGCCAGCTCACCTTCCCGGGACAGGGGCTACAATGAGCAGTTCTTC. Translating gives CASSPSRDRGYNEQFF.

This clonotype was observed many times. The V call is TRBV20-1, the J call TRBJ2-3, with a possible D match to TRBD1 (6 bases). Trimming took 0 bases from V and 3 from J, leaving 13 bases between them. The CDR3 sequence is 15 residues long. Germline loops: CDR1 DFQATT, CDR2 SNEGSKA (reference sequence). CDR3: CSARDTGSGTDTQYF. The CDR3 region has the DNA TGCAGTGCTAGAGACACAGGGTCAGGTACAGATACGCAGTATTTT.

The sample holds many counts of this clonotype. The CDR3 DNA follows: TGTGCCAGCAGCGCAGGGACACCTCAAAATCAGCCCCAGCATTTT. This codes for CASSAGTPQNQPQHF. The chain links TRBV2 to TRBJ1-5, with D tentatively TRBD1 (6 bases). This CDR3 has 15 amino acids. The germline V gene has CDR1 SNHLY and CDR2 FYNNEI. V shed 6 bases and J shed 4 bases, with 16 bases lying between them. The full variable domain, in which reference TRBV2 and TRBJ1-5 provide the parts outside the CDR3, is EPEVTQTPSHQVTQMGQEVILRCVPISNHLYFYWYRQILGQKVEFLVSFYNNEISEKSEIFDDQFSVERPDGSNFTLKIRSTKLEDSAMYFCASSAGTPQNQPQHFGDGTRLSIL.

This chain uses TRBV2 with TRBJ1-1; 7 nucleotides match TRBD1. Germline CDR1 is SNHLY and CDR2 is FYNNEI. J was trimmed by 5 bases and V by 7 bases; bases with no gene match: 7. CDR3 length: 13 amino acids. CDR3 amino acids: CASNRDRETEAFF. CDR3 in DNA: TGTGCCAGCAACCGTGACAGGGAGACTGAAGCTTTCTTT. Full variable domain (missing parts from reference TRBV2 and TRBJ1-1): EPEVTQTPSHQVTQMGQEVILRCVPISNHLYFYWYRQILGQKVEFLVSFYNNEISEKSEIFDDQFSVERPDGSNFTLKIRSTKLEDSAMYFCASNRDRETEAFFGQGTRLTVV.

As concerns this clonotype: The CDR3 does not close with the conserved phenylalanine or tryptophan, likely indicating a read error. The chain uses TRBV19 and TRBJ2-1, with D perhaps matching TRBD1 (5 bases). V was shortened by 7 bases and J by 5 bases, with 18 bases between the two germline ends. The CDR3 consists of 15 residues. CDR1 and CDR2 from the germline V gene are LNHDA and SQIVND (reference sequence). The CDR3 sequence: CASTPGNYAHNEQFL. The CDR3 coding sequence is TGTGCCAGTACTCCAGGGAATTATGCCCACAATGAGCAGTTCCTC.

This clonotype was found many times. For the CDR3, the DNA is TGTGCCAGCAGAAGGGACGGAATCTACGAGCAGTACTTC. Encoded protein: CASRRDGIYEQYF. The chain employs TRBV6-1 and TRBJ2-7; D could derive from TRBD1 or TRBD2 (5 bases each). V lost 6 bases, J lost 3 bases, and 12 bases lay in between. CDR3 length: 13 amino acids. Germline values: CDR1 MNHNS, CDR2 SASEGT.

V gene TRBV7-9 combines with J gene TRBJ2-5; D is unclear. Trimming left V 5 bases short and J 7 bases short, with 11 bases between. Germline V gives CDR1 SEHNR, CDR2 FQNEAQ (reference sequence). This CDR3 spans 12 amino acids. The CDR3 spells CASSAVAGTQYF. The DNA of the CDR3 is TGTGCCAGCAGCGCAGTAGCAGGGACCCAGTACTTC.

As to this clonotype: One junction end does not reproduce the germline sequence, and a read error may be involved. For the CDR3, the DNA is TGTGCCGGCAGGAGGACTAGCGATCCCCCGAGGGAGCAGTACTTC. It translates to CAGRRTSDPPREQYF. J is TRBJ2-7 and V is TRBV6-2 or TRBV6-3; 9 nucleotides align to TRBD2. This CDR3 comprises 15 residues. Germline V lookup: CDR1 MNHEY, CDR2 SVGEGT.

This clonotype was observed a handful of times. The J gene is TRBJ2-3, the V gene TRBV20-1; D remains ambiguous. The CDR3 runs to 11 residues. Germline V gives CDR1 DFQATT, CDR2 SNEGSKA (reference sequence). The germline V and J ends were trimmed by 6 bases and 6 bases, with 10 bases remaining between them. DNA of the CDR3: TGCAGTGCGGGATCGATCGATACGCAGTATTTT. Translation gives CSAGSIDTQYF.

A word on this clonotype: The CDR3 does not close with the conserved phenylalanine or tryptophan, likely indicating a read error. This chain joins TRBV7-2 and TRBJ2-3; 7 nucleotides line up with TRBD2. The germline V gene encodes CDR1 SGHTA and CDR2 FQGNSA. The CDR3 contains 13 residues. CDR3: CAGSRDYTDTQYL. CDR3 coding DNA: TGTGCCGGCAGCCGGGACTACACAGATACGCAGTATCTT.

This clonotype appeared many times. The gene calls are TRBV11-1 and TRBJ2-1, with D perhaps assigned TRBD1 or TRBD2 (5 bases each). The V gene lost 1 base and the J gene lost 8 bases, with 12 bases spanning the gap. The CDR3 is 14 residues long. The germline gives CDR1 SGHAT, CDR2 FQDESV (reference sequence). The DNA for the CDR3 is TGTGCCAGCAGCTTAGAATGGAAGGGACATGAGCAGTTCTTC. It translates to CASSLEWKGHEQFF. The full variable domain, with the rest looked up from reference TRBV11-1 and TRBJ2-1, is EAEVAQSPRYKITEKSQAVAFWCDPISGHATLYWYRQILGQGPELLVQFQDESVVDDSQLPKDRFSAERLKGVDSTLKIQPAELGDSAMYLCASSLEWKGHEQFFGPGTRLTVL.

This clonotype was seen many times. The V gene is TRBV6-2 or TRBV6-3, the J gene TRBJ1-1; the D gene is possibly TRBD1 (5 bases). This CDR3 contains 13 residues. CDR1 and CDR2 (germline): MNHEY, SVGEGT. Trimming pared 6 bases from V and 5 bases from J, leaving 13 bases between. CDR3 loop: CASRKQGWTEAFF. The CDR3 DNA is TGTGCCAGCAGGAAGCAGGGTTGGACTGAAGCTTTCTTT.

This chain connects TRBV4-1 to TRBJ2-1, with D unclear. Germline values: CDR1 MGHRA, CDR2 YSYEKL. Trimming cost V 5 bases and J 2 bases, with 4 bases left between them. The CDR3 is 12 residues long. The CDR3 loop reads CASSIAYNEQFF. The CDR3 nucleotides read TGCGCCAGCAGCATAGCCTACAATGAGCAGTTCTTC.

This rearrangement joins TRBV7-3 to TRBJ2-5; TRBD1 is a possible D gene (6 bases). V shed 1 base and J shed 5 bases, with 8 bases lying between them. Germline-derived CDR1 and CDR2 are SGHTA and FQGTGA. The CDR3 is 13 amino acids. The CDR3 bases are TGTGCCAGCAGCTTAAACAGGGATGAGACCCAGTACTTC. Protein sequence: CASSLNRDETQYF.

J is TRBJ1-2 and V is TRBV7-9; tentative D call: TRBD1 (6 bases). The length of the CDR3 is 14 residues. Trimming removed 2 bases at V and 7 bases at J, with 14 bases between. Per the germline V gene, CDR1 is SEHNR and CDR2 is FQNEAQ (reference sequence). CDR3 DNA sequence: TGTGCCAGCAGCTTACAGGGACACCTCGGTGGCTACACCTTC. Encoded protein: CASSLQGHLGGYTF. The full variable domain, rest sourced from reference TRBV7-9 and TRBJ1-2, is DTGVSQNPRHKITKRGQNVTFRCDPISEHNRLYWYRQTLGQGPEFLTYFQNEAQLEKSRLLSDRFSAERPKGSFSTLEIQRTEQGDSAMYLCASSLQGHLGGYTFGSGTRLTVV.

This clonotype was picked up one time. The chain combines TRBV20-1 with TRBJ1-5, with D maybe TRBD1 (6 bases). V dropped 3 bases and J dropped 2 bases, with 20 bases sitting between them. Germline loops: CDR1 DFQATT, CDR2 SNEGSKA (reference sequence). This CDR3 has 17 amino acids. The CDR3 loop reads CSARRGGREFGNQPQHF. Written as DNA, the CDR3 is TGCAGTGCTAGGCGAGGGGGGCGAGAATTTGGCAATCAGCCCCAGCATTTT.

This clonotype was seen at least ten times. V and J are TRBV12-3 or TRBV12-4 and TRBJ2-1, with TRBD2 identical over 7 bases. The V and J ends lost 6 bases and 10 bases, in that order; junction bases with no gene match: 12. The CDR3 totals 14 residues. The CDR3 region has the DNA TGTGCCAGCAGACCTCATGGAGGGGAGGGGGAGCAGTTCTTC. As protein: CASRPHGGEGEQFF.

Comments on this clonotype: A much more abundant neighbour one base away suggests this may be a read error. This chain uses TRBV5-1 with TRBJ1-4; D remains ambiguous. Looked up from germline, CDR1 is SGHRS and CDR2 is YFSETQ. With 2 bases removed from V and 0 bases from J, the gap between germline ends came to 5 bases. The CDR3 covers 14 residues. The CDR3 sequence is CASSFDATNEKLFF. The DNA of the CDR3 is TGCGCCAGCAGCTTTGATGCAACTAATGAAAAACTGTTTTTT.

V and J are TRBV10-3 and TRBJ2-5; 11 bases are shared with TRBD2. This CDR3 contains 16 residues. Per the germline V gene, CDR1 is ENHRY and CDR2 is SYGVKD. Losses at the gene ends were 2 bases for V and 1 base for J; bases not matched to a gene: 3. CDR3 residues: CAISEGLAGGQETQYF. The CDR3 nucleotides read TGTGCCATCAGTGAGGGGCTAGCGGGGGGCCAAGAGACCCAGTACTTC.

This clonotype was detected ten times or more. The CDR3 DNA follows: TGTGCCAGCAGCTCCCGGGGGAATACGCAGTATTTT. Its protein is CASSSRGNTQYF. The chain couples TRBV7-2 to TRBJ2-3; TRBD2 is a possible D gene (6 bases). The CDR3 has 12 residues. Trimming stripped 4 bases from V and 7 bases from J, with 9 bases between. Germline V gene data show CDR1 as SGHTA and CDR2 as FQGNSA.

The chain carries TRBV2 and TRBJ2-5; TRBD2 might be the D (7 bases). Germline V CDR1 and CDR2: SNHLY, FYNNEI. V was cut by 11 bases and J by 2 bases, with 15 bases left in between. The CDR3 extends over 13 amino acids. CDR3 region: CAGGGGTQETQYF. CDR3 sequence (DNA): TGTGCCGGGGGGGGCGGGACTCAAGAGACCCAGTACTTC. The full variable domain, completed using reference TRBV2 and TRBJ2-5, is EPEVTQTPSHQVTQMGQEVILRCVPISNHLYFYWYRQILGQKVEFLVSFYNNEISEKSEIFDDQFSVERPDGSNFTLKIRSTKLEDSAMYFCAGGGGTQETQYFGPGTRLLVL.